Listed below are T cell receptor beta chains from one sample, sequenced in a study of CXCR3-negative and CXCR3-positive naive CD8 T cells. TCRdb re-called the 5' RACE reads; one entry per CDR3 protein, DNA not given. The listing records 150,000 to 170,000 distinct CDR3 sequences. The sequencing input was naive CXCR3+ CD8+ T cells from blood. These receptors all come from a human donor in good health. Some clones in this sample may be carry-over from other donors' samples. CDR3s include the opening cysteine and the closing phenylalanine or tryptophan.

j_gene: TRBJ1-5
v_gene: TRBV23-1
CDR3aa: CASSQTGTDNQPQHF

j_gene: TRBJ2-5
v_gene: TRBV2
CDR3aa: CASIRQGEETQYF

j_gene: TRBJ2-7
v_gene: TRBV20-1
CDR3aa: CSASGLADPYEQYF

j_gene: TRBJ2-2
v_gene: TRBV19
CDR3aa: CASSRTGAGELFF

j_gene: TRBJ1-2
v_gene: TRBV6-5
CDR3aa: CASSSYSVDGYTF

j_gene: TRBJ2-1
v_gene: TRBV19
CDR3aa: CASSPSPTSYNEQFF

j_gene: TRBJ2-1
v_gene: TRBV6-2/TRBV6-3
CDR3aa: CASTQGGVYNEQFF

j_gene: TRBJ1-1
v_gene: TRBV5-5
CDR3aa: CASTLWGGNTEAFF

j_gene: TRBJ2-7
v_gene: TRBV29-1
CDR3aa: CSVQGSSYEQYF

j_gene: TRBJ2-1
v_gene: TRBV29-1
CDR3aa: CSVEYRDIYNEQFF

j_gene: TRBJ1-1
v_gene: TRBV12-3/TRBV12-4
CDR3aa: CASSLALAGVNTEAFF

j_gene: TRBJ2-1
v_gene: TRBV16
CDR3aa: CASSQSLSTNNEQFF

j_gene: TRBJ2-7
v_gene: TRBV6-6
CDR3aa: CASSSENLPAGGLPSYEQYF

j_gene: TRBJ2-1
v_gene: TRBV29-1
CDR3aa: CSVTSFNEQFF

j_gene: TRBJ2-1
v_gene: TRBV12-3/TRBV12-4
CDR3aa: CASSSSAGPGDEQFF

j_gene: TRBJ1-1
v_gene: TRBV3-1
CDR3aa: CASSQEGRNTEAFF

j_gene: TRBJ1-2
v_gene: TRBV12-3/TRBV12-4
CDR3aa: CASRSRDTYPYRYTF

j_gene: TRBJ2-7
v_gene: TRBV20-1
CDR3aa: CSARDLMSDRRYEQYF

j_gene: TRBJ1-4
v_gene: TRBV5-1
CDR3aa: CASSSEGKLFF

j_gene: TRBJ2-7
v_gene: TRBV5-1
CDR3aa: CASSATSGGSYEQYF

j_gene: TRBJ2-7
v_gene: TRBV19
CDR3aa: CASRTKGDYEQYF

j_gene: TRBJ2-7
v_gene: TRBV6-2/TRBV6-3
CDR3aa: CASSPYQGPSYEQYF

j_gene: TRBJ1-2
v_gene: TRBV7-2
CDR3aa: CASHSLEGHYGYTF

j_gene: TRBJ2-1
v_gene: TRBV15
CDR3aa: CATSRSLAAGGPYNEQFF

j_gene: TRBJ1-1
v_gene: TRBV6-2/TRBV6-3
CDR3aa: CASSPFMNTEAFF

j_gene: TRBJ2-7
v_gene: TRBV7-9
CDR3aa: CASSYPGQGDYEQYF

j_gene: TRBJ2-1
v_gene: TRBV12-5
CDR3aa: CASGLALNEQFF

j_gene: TRBJ1-1
v_gene: TRBV7-6
CDR3aa: CASRLFDTANTEAFF

j_gene: TRBJ2-7
v_gene: TRBV12-3/TRBV12-4
CDR3aa: CASSHRDRIYEQYF

j_gene: TRBJ1-2
v_gene: TRBV28
CDR3aa: CASRKRDYSYGYTF

j_gene: TRBJ2-7
v_gene: TRBV20-1
CDR3aa: CSARDGRQLTYEQYF

j_gene: TRBJ2-7
v_gene: TRBV7-8
CDR3aa: CASSLEAGGYYEQYF

j_gene: TRBJ1-6
v_gene: TRBV4-2
CDR3aa: CASSPVQSSNSPLHF

j_gene: TRBJ2-1
v_gene: TRBV2
CDR3aa: CASYLSGGAAEQFF

j_gene: TRBJ2-5
v_gene: TRBV5-1
CDR3aa: CASSWNDRLQETQYF

j_gene: TRBJ2-3
v_gene: TRBV9
CDR3aa: CASSAFSPGPPVSPQYF

j_gene: TRBJ2-2
v_gene: TRBV7-9
CDR3aa: CASRPGTGELFF

j_gene: TRBJ1-5
v_gene: TRBV19
CDR3aa: CASSMDGYSNQPQHF

j_gene: TRBJ2-5
v_gene: TRBV12-3/TRBV12-4
CDR3aa: CASSLLEQKETQYF

j_gene: TRBJ1-5
v_gene: TRBV23-1
CDR3aa: CASSRYTPGPNRDQPQHF

j_gene: TRBJ1-1
v_gene: TRBV7-1
CDR3aa: CASSSEGGLNTEAFF

j_gene: TRBJ2-1
v_gene: TRBV19
CDR3aa: CASRRQAQIEQFF

j_gene: TRBJ2-4
v_gene: TRBV7-2
CDR3aa: CASSNPDTRGLSKNIQYF

j_gene: TRBJ2-3
v_gene: TRBV27
CDR3aa: CASSPLLAGGSDTQYF

j_gene: TRBJ2-5
v_gene: TRBV6-5
CDR3aa: CASSYSSFPETQYF

j_gene: TRBJ2-7
v_gene: TRBV5-5
CDR3aa: CASSLNSAYEQYF

j_gene: TRBJ1-5
v_gene: TRBV12-3/TRBV12-4
CDR3aa: CASSLAPGGNQPQHF

j_gene: TRBJ2-7
v_gene: TRBV4-3
CDR3aa: CASSLLRAPTYEQYF

j_gene: TRBJ2-5
v_gene: TRBV20-1
CDR3aa: CSATARLLAGGMQETQYF

j_gene: TRBJ2-1
v_gene: TRBV27
CDR3aa: CASSSWDRGRIHDNEQFF

j_gene: TRBJ1-2
v_gene: TRBV28
CDR3aa: CASSLMRTGGNYGYTF

j_gene: TRBJ2-7
v_gene: TRBV29-1
CDR3aa: CSVALEDSPSYEQYF

j_gene: TRBJ1-5
v_gene: TRBV4-2
CDR3aa: CASSQDPLASNQPQHF

j_gene: TRBJ1-1
v_gene: TRBV14
CDR3aa: CASRLGNMNTEAFF

j_gene: TRBJ2-5
v_gene: TRBV28
CDR3aa: CASSSLGLDQQETQYF

j_gene: TRBJ2-1
v_gene: TRBV5-5
CDR3aa: CASSTSRDRENEQFF

j_gene: TRBJ2-2
v_gene: TRBV28
CDR3aa: CASSLLREYTGELFF

j_gene: TRBJ2-2
v_gene: TRBV25-1
CDR3aa: CASSEFGDRAGGELFF